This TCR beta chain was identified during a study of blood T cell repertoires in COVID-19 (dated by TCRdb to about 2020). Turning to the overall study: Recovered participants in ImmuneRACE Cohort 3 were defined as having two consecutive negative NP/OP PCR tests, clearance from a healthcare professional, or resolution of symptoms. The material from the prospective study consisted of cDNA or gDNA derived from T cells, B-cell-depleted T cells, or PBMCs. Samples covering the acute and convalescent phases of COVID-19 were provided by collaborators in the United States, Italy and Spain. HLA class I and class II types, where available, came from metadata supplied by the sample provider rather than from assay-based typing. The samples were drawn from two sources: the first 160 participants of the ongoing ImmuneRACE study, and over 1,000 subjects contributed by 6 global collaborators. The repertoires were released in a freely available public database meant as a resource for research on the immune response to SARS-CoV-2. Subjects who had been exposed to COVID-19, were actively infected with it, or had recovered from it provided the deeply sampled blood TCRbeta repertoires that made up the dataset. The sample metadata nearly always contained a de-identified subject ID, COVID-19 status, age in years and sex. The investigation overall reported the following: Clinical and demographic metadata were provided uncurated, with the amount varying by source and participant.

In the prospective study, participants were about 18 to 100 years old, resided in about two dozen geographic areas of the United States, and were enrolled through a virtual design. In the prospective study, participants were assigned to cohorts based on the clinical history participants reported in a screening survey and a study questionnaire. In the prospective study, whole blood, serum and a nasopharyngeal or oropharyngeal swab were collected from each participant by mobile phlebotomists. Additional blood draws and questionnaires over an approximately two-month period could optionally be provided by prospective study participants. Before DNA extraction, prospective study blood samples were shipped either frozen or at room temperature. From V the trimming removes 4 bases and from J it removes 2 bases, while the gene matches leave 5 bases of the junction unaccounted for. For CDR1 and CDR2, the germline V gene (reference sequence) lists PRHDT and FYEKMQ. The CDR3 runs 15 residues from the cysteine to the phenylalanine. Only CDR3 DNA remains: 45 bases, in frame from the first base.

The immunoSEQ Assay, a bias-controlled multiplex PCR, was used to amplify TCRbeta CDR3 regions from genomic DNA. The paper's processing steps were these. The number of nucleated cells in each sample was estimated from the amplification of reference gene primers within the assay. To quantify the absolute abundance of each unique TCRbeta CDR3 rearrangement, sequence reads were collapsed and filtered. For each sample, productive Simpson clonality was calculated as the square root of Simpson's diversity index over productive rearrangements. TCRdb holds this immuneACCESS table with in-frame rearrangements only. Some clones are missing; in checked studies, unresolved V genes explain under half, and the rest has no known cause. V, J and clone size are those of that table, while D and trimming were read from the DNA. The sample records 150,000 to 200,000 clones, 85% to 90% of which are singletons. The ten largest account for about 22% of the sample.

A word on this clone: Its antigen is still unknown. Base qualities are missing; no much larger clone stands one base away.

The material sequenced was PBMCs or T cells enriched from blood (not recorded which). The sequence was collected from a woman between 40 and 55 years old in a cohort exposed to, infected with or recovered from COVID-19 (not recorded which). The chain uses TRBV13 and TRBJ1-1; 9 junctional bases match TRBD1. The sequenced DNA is TGTGCCAGCAGCTCGGACAGGGGATATAACACTGAAGCTTTCTTT. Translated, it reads CASSSDRGYNTEAFF. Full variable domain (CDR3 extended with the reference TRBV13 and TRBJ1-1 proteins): AAGVIQSPRHLIKEKRETATLKCYPIPRHDTVYWYQQGPGQDPQFLISFYEKMQSDKGSIPDRFSAQQFSDYHSELNMSSLELGDSALYFCASSSDRGYNTEAFFGQGTRLTVV.